This TCR beta chain was recovered during a study of cytomegalovirus exposure and HLA in healthy donors. General observations from the study: It was around 160 TCR beta chains that were listed as cytomegalovirus-associated.

The germline V gene has CDR1 SGHTS and CDR2 YDEGEE. J gave up 1 base and V 4 bases, and 5 bases lay outside the gene matches. The CDR3 covers 15 residues. This clone came up a few times. Antigen specificity is unknown. Unrecorded immune exposure was likely among donors, who were nominally healthy when sampled. The PCR used 60 Vbeta and 13 Jbeta primers. Profiling relied on immunoSEQ multiplex PCR, and the TCRdb table lists in-frame clones only, not all of them. The data contain 150,000 to 200,000 clones, 82% of them singletons. The sequence came from a woman between 18 and 30 years old in good health and CMV-seronegative. Source material: PBMCs. This chain uses TRBV5-8 with TRBJ1-1, with 9 bases lining up with TRBD1. The CDR3 region has the DNA TGTGCCAGCAGCACCGGACAGGGGTGGAACACTGAAGCTTTCTTT. It is translated as CASSTGQGWNTEAFF.